The rows below give T cell receptor beta chains drawn from one sample of a study of shared clonotypes between healthy human individuals. Assay: immunoSEQ multiplex PCR; the TCRdb copy retains only in-frame clones and omits some. The sample consists of a few million clones, nearly 97% of them appearing once. Input material: naive CD4+ T cells sorted from blood. These TCRs come from a man aged 18 to 29 in good health. CDR3s include the opening cysteine and the closing phenylalanine or tryptophan. Each record gives: J gene, V gene, CDR3 protein.

>TRBJ1-2|TRBV27
CASSLAGYLYGYTF
>TRBJ2-3|TRBV4-1
CASSHGTYSTDTQYF
>TRBJ2-7|TRBV18
CASSPYGGQAWAYEQYF
>TRBJ1-3|TRBV5-1
CASSLTGGSSGNTIYF
>TRBJ2-7|TRBV10-2
CASSAEQGRGSYEQYF
>TRBJ1-6|TRBV27
CASSLSEVYSPLHF
>TRBJ1-4|TRBV10-2
CASSEQGRGEKLFF
>TRBJ2-1|TRBV2
CASSPRNEQFF
>TRBJ2-7|TRBV7-9
CASSLGRQSYEQYF
>TRBJ2-4|TRBV15
CATSREMGQGTKAKNIQYF
>TRBJ2-7|TRBV2
CATGQVYEQYF
>TRBJ1-2|TRBV30
CAWSLPGSYGYTF
>TRBJ1-5|TRBV5-6
CASSLRQVISNQPQHF
>TRBJ1-1|TRBV5-1
CASSLRADEAFF
>TRBJ1-5|TRBV11-2
CASSLQGAGQPQHF
>TRBJ1-5|TRBV28
CASSLRWGQGFQPQHF
>TRBJ1-1|TRBV5-7
CASSRRQANTEAFF
>TRBJ2-1|TRBV4-3
CASSQGVSGSSYNEQFF
>TRBJ2-7|TRBV5-1
CASSLEGTYEQYF
>TRBJ2-3|TRBV4-1
CASSLRTEPFTDTQYF
>TRBJ2-1|TRBV5-1
CASSGASDPYNEQFF
>TRBJ1-1|TRBV15
CATSRDRGQASAEAFF